These T cell receptor beta chains were read from a single sample in a study of blood T cell repertoires in COVID-19. Some clones are missing from TCRdb's copy, which holds only in-frame ones; the method was immunoSEQ multiplex PCR. The sample holds 220,000 or so clones, around 88% seen once. The sequenced sample consisted of PBMCs or T cells enriched from blood (not recorded which). The source is a woman between 45 and 65 years old with acute COVID-19. CDR3s include the opening cysteine and the closing phenylalanine or tryptophan. The D gene is left open where the match is weak. Clone size is shown for a subset of rows, as once, few, many or a class of expanded clone.

j_gene | d_gene | v_gene | len | abundance | CDR3nt | CDR3aa
TRBJ2-1 | TRBD2 | TRBV28 | 17 | - | TGTGCCAGCAGTTTATCGGTAGGGGCTAGCGGGAGGGCTGAGCAGTTCTTC | CASSLSVGASGRAEQFF
TRBJ1-2 | - | TRBV6-2/TRBV6-3 | 15 | - | TGTGCCAGCAGTTACGCAGGAGGACGGAACTATGGCTACACCTTC | CASSYAGGRNYGYTF
TRBJ2-5 | TRBD2 | TRBV7-8 | 18 | - | TGTGCCAGCAGCTTGTTCGTGGGGGCTAGCGGGAGAGGAGAGACCCAGTACTTC | CASSLFVGASGRGETQYF
TRBJ2-1 | TRBD2 | TRBV18 | 16 | - | TGTGCCAGCTCCCCTCAGGCGGGAGCAACCTACAATGAGCAGTTCTTC | CASSPQAGATYNEQFF
TRBJ1-4 | TRBD1 | TRBV28 | 15 | few | TGTGCCAGCAGTTTAGCCGGGACAGGGGATGAAAAACTGTTTTTT | CASSLAGTGDEKLFF
TRBJ2-1 | TRBD2 | TRBV7-9 | 16 | - | TGTGCCAGCAGCTTAGCCCTAGCGGGAGCGCGGAATGAGCAGTTCTTC | CASSLALAGARNEQFF
TRBJ2-3 | TRBD2 | TRBV29-1 | 16 | - | TGCAGCGTTGCCCTAGCGGGAGTAGGGCGAGGAGATACGCAGTATTTT | CSVALAGVGRGDTQYF
TRBJ1-1 | - | TRBV24-1 | 14 | few | TGTGCCACCAGTGATAGGCTCGACGGGACTGAAGCTTTCTTT | CATSDRLDGTEAFF
TRBJ1-5 | - | TRBV7-2 | 15 | - | TGTGCCAGCAGCTTAGCAGAGCTGAGCAATCAGCCCCAGCATTTT | CASSLAELSNQPQHF
TRBJ1-5 | TRBD1 | TRBV7-9 | 19 | - | TGTGCCAGCAGCCCGCTAGGGGGACAGGGGGCGAAGGTCTATCAGCCCCAGCATTTT | CASSPLGGQGAKVYQPQHF
TRBJ1-6 | - | TRBV28 | 14 | - | TGTGCCAGCAGCCCAGGAGACAGAGATTCACCCCTCCACTTT | CASSPGDRDSPLHF
TRBJ1-2 | - | TRBV28 | 12 | - | TGTGCCAGCAGTTTAGCTACCTATGGCTACACCTTC | CASSLATYGYTF
TRBJ1-5 | TRBD1 | TRBV6-5 | 15 | - | TGTGCCAGCAGGAAGGGACAGGTACCGAATCAGCCCCAGCATTTT | CASRKGQVPNQPQHF
TRBJ2-7 | - | TRBV18 | 16 | once | TGTGCCAGCTCACCAAGCGCGCAAATCCCTCCTTACGAGCAGTACTTC | CASSPSAQIPPYEQYF
TRBJ1-5 | - | TRBV7-2 | 15 | once | TGTGCCAGCAGCTTAGTCGGGGGGGGCAATCAGCCCCAGCATTTT | CASSLVGGGNQPQHF
TRBJ1-2 | - | TRBV29-1 | 11 | - | TGCAGCGTTGAGCTCGCGGGTGGCTACACCTTC | CSVELAGGYTF
TRBJ2-1 | - | TRBV7-3 | 15 | once | TGTGCCAGCAGCCTCGAGCCAGGCTCCTACAATGAGCAGTTCTTC | CASSLEPGSYNEQFF
TRBJ2-7 | - | TRBV18 | 15 | once | TGTGCCAGCTCACCGACGGACATTCTCTCCTACGAGCAGTACTTC | CASSPTDILSYEQYF
TRBJ1-4 | - | TRBV12-3/TRBV12-4 | 12 | once | TGTGCCAGCAGCCCCGACAGGTTAAAACTGTTTTTT | CASSPDRLKLFF
TRBJ1-1 | TRBD1 | TRBV18 | 13 | - | TGTGCCAGCTCCGGACAGGTGAACACTGAAGCTTTCTTT | CASSGQVNTEAFF
TRBJ1-4 | - | TRBV7-9 | 16 | - | TGTGCCAGCAGCTCCTCAAATAGTGCAACTAATGAAAAACTGTTTTTT | CASSSSNSATNEKLFF
TRBJ1-5 | - | TRBV10-3 | 21 | - | TGTGCCATCAGTGAGTTCTTATCTTTGGGTCAGGATTTTCAAAGCAATCAGCCCCAGCATTTT | CAISEFLSLGQDFQSNQPQHF
TRBJ2-1 | TRBD2 | TRBV9 | 15 | once | TGTGCCAGCAGCGTAGGTACTAGCGGTGGCGATGAGCAGTTCTTC | CASSVGTSGGDEQFF
TRBJ2-1 | TRBD2 | TRBV4-1 | 16 | once | TGCGCCAGCAGCCAAAAGGGACTAGCGGGAACGGCGGGGCAGTTCTTC | CASSQKGLAGTAGQFF
TRBJ1-3 | TRBD1 | TRBV6-5 | 14 | - | TGTGCCAGCAGAAGGGACAGCTCTGGAAACACCATATATTTT | CASRRDSSGNTIYF
TRBJ1-2 | - | TRBV6-5 | 13 | - | TGTGCCAGCAGCCGGCGGGGGAATGTGGACTACACCTTC | CASSRRGNVDYTF
TRBJ1-2 | - | TRBV6-1 | 15 | - | TGTGCCAGCAGTGAAGCCAGGCTACCTAACTATGGCTACACCTTC | CASSEARLPNYGYTF
TRBJ2-1 | TRBD2 | TRBV7-3 | 15 | - | TGTGCCAGCAGCTTACCGGGACTAGCGGGAAGTGAGCAGTTCTTC | CASSLPGLAGSEQFF
TRBJ2-7 | - | TRBV2 | 14 | - | TGTGCCAGCAGGGCCGGGACAAGTCACTACGAGCAGTACTTC | CASRAGTSHYEQYF
TRBJ2-1 | TRBD2 | TRBV3-1/TRBV3-2 | 19 | - | TGTGCCAGCAGCCAAGGCCCTAGCGGGAGACCCTACTCCTACAATGAGCAGTTCTTC | CASSQGPSGRPYSYNEQFF
TRBJ1-2 | - | TRBV28 | 15 | once | TGTGCCAGCAGCCTCCCGACCGTAACTATGCCCCCAGCCACCTTC | CASSLPTVTMPPATF
TRBJ1-1 | - | TRBV5-1 | 14 | - | TGCGCCAGCAGCTTGGGGTGGAAACCGACTGAAGTTTTCTTT | CASSLGWKPTEVFF
TRBJ1-6 | TRBD1 | TRBV7-2 | 15 | - | TGTGCCAGCAGCCACATAACAGGGGGAGGTTCACCCCTCCACTTT | CASSHITGGGSPLHF
TRBJ2-7 | - | TRBV27 | 12 | - | TGTGCCAGCAGTTTACGGCGCGGCGAGCAGTACTTC | CASSLRRGEQYF
TRBJ1-2 | - | TRBV2 | 13 | - | TGTGCCAGCAGTGAATGGGGGGGAGGAGGCTACACCTTC | CASSEWGGGGYTF
TRBJ2-7 | - | TRBV6-5 | 14 | - | TGTGCCAGCAGTTACTCGCGTGCGCGGGGCGAGCAGTACTTC | CASSYSRARGEQYF
TRBJ1-1 | - | TRBV19 | 12 | - | TGTGCCAGTCGGATGGGGGCCACTGAAGCTTTCTTT | CASRMGATEAFF
TRBJ2-2 | TRBD2 | TRBV7-2 | 17 | - | TGTGCCAGCAGCGTCCGTGCCTCTAGCGGGAGGTCCGGGGAGCTGTTTTTT | CASSVRASSGRSGELFF
TRBJ2-1 | - | TRBV5-1 | 14 | - | TGCGCCAGCAGCTTGCTTGTAGCGGCTAATGAGCAGTTCTTC | CASSLLVAANEQFF
TRBJ2-2 | - | TRBV19 | 15 | - | TGTGCCAGTAGAGAGGGGACATTGAACACCGGGGAGCTGTTTTTT | CASREGTLNTGELFF
TRBJ2-6 | - | TRBV4-3 | 18 | - | TGCGCCAGCAGCCAAGAGGCGGGACGAACTTCTGGGGCCAACGTCCTGACTTTC | CASSQEAGRTSGANVLTF
TRBJ2-7 | - | TRBV6-5 | 13 | - | TGTGCCAGCCAAGACAGGACATCCTACGAGCAGTACTTC | CASQDRTSYEQYF
TRBJ1-4 | TRBD1 | TRBV19 | 15 | - | TGTGCCAGTAGTAACCCCGGGACAGGGGGCGAAAAACTGTTTTTT | CASSNPGTGGEKLFF
TRBJ2-4 | - | TRBV4-1 | 17 | - | TGCGCCAGCAGCCGAGGCAGTGCCTCTGGAGCCAAAAACATTCAGTACTTC | CASSRGSASGAKNIQYF
TRBJ2-3 | - | TRBV3-1/TRBV3-2 | 15 | - | TGTGCCAGCAGCCCCTACGGCGGGAACGCAGATACGCAGTATTTT | CASSPYGGNADTQYF
TRBJ1-2 | - | TRBV5-1 | 16 | - | TGCGCCAGCACAATTTCAGGGTTCCCCGGTGCTATTGGCTACACCTTC | CASTISGFPGAIGYTF